This T cell receptor (beta chain) was sequenced for a study of blood T cell repertoires in COVID-19. Study-wide background: Acute-phase and convalescent COVID-19 samples originated in the United States, Italy and Spain.

As processed by the authors: Amplification of reference gene primers was used by the study to estimate nucleated cell counts. Data came from immunoSEQ multiplex PCR; TCRdb stores just in-frame clones and leaves some out. V and J calls plus clone size are reproduced from that table; the DNA served to infer D and trimming. The table lists roughly 100,000 clones, 80% to 90% of them singletons, with more than 9% in the top ten. The CDR3 sequence is 14 residues long. CDR1 and CDR2 from the germline V gene are MNHEY and SVGAGI. V trimming: 7 bases; J trimming: 2 bases; junction bases outside the gene matches: 7.

This sequence joins TRBV6-5 and TRBJ2-7; TRBD2 agrees at 8 bases. What was sequenced was peripheral blood. This receptor was identified in a man aged 35 to 55 with active or convalescent COVID-19. DNA for the CDR3: TGTGCCAGCAACAAACCGGGGGGGGCCTACGAGCAGTACTTC. Protein product: CASNKPGGAYEQYF.